One T cell receptor (beta chain) is described in this entry. Antigen unknown. At one end, the junction sequence differs from germline, possibly due to a read error. This specimen belongs to a study of cytomegalovirus exposure and HLA in healthy donors. Points from the study as a whole: The dataset shows that most TCR sequences were rare, while some public TCRs occurred in many donors. Researchers catalogued some 160 TCR beta chains as cytomegalovirus-associated. TCR beta V- and J-gene trimming, according to a later analysis, was linked to a missense DCLRE1C variant. A few chains linked to CMV were shown in vitro to be specific for CMV antigens.

PCR primers comprised 60 Vbeta and 13 Jbeta primers. Sequencing was performed with immunoSEQ multiplex PCR; in TCRdb, only in-frame clones are kept and a portion is missing. This table has roughly 130,000 clones, approximately 80% appearing once. CDR1 is ENHRY, CDR2 SYGVKD, per germline. The CDR3 runs 15 residues. Sequences were obtained from PBMCs. This clonotype was obtained from a girl under 10 years old in good health and CMV-seronegative. This chain uses TRBV10-3 with TRBJ1-2; D possibly corresponds to TRBD1 (6 bases). CDR3 region: CAINEVGQTARGYTF. The DNA of the CDR3 is TGTGCCATCAATGAGGTAGGACAGACAGCTAGAGGCTACACCTTC.